The source of this TCR beta chain is a study of T cell responses to AZD1222 COVID-19 vaccine. General study results and limits: Spike was spanned by vaccine-associated CD4 TCRs, with dominance at 160-218 and 743-854. Clonal diversity may have been underestimated in mostly white British donors.

Pooling of second doses given at about 4 or about 12 weeks was done. In its sample, this clone was seen a few times. Its target is not known. Germline CDR1 reads SGHAT; CDR2 reads FQNNGV. The germline V and J ends were trimmed by 4 bases and 3 bases, with 7 bases remaining between them. This CDR3 spans 13 amino acids. The data were produced by immunoSEQ multiplex PCR, yet TCRdb's version contains in-frame clones alone and is incomplete. The sample has 150,000 or so clones; about 90% are singletons. The chain has TRBV11-2 and TRBJ1-5; D perhaps matches TRBD1 (5 bases). The sequencing here drew on peripheral blood, taken 28 days after the second AZD1222 dose. This clonotype was sampled from an adult who received the AZD1222 COVID-19 vaccine. In DNA, the CDR3 is TGTGCCAGCAGCTGGGGGAACAATCAGCCCCAGCATTTT. Translation: CASSWGNNQPQHF.